This T cell receptor beta chain was retrieved from a study of T cell changes during pregnancy in multiple sclerosis. This table comes from immunoSEQ multiplex PCR, and its TCRdb copy is limited to in-frame clones, with some not included. The sample includes tens of thousands of clones, 85% to 95% of them seen just once. The sample consisted of peripheral blood. This TCR was sampled from a female donor with multiple sclerosis, enrolled in a pregnancy study.

CDR3: CASSHGQEVNEQFF. The DNA for the CDR3 is TGCGCCAGCAGCCACGGACAGGAAGTCAATGAGCAGTTCTTC. The J gene is TRBJ2-1, the V gene TRBV4-3; TRBD1 agrees at 7 bases. This CDR3 is built from 14 residues. Trimming cost V 3 bases and J 6 bases; bases outside gene matches: 5. Germline CDR1 is LGHNA and CDR2 is YSLEER.